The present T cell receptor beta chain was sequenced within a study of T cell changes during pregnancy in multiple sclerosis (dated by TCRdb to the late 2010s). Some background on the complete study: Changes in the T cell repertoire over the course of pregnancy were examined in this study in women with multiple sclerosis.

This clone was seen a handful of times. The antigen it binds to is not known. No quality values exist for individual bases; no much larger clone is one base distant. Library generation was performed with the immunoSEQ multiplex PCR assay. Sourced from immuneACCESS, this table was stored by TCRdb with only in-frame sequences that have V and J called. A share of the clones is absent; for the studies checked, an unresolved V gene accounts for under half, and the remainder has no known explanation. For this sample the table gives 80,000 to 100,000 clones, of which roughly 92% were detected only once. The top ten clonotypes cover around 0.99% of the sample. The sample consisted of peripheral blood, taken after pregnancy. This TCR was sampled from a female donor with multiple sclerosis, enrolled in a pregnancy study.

The bases read TGTGCCAGCAGTGAAGGAAGCGGGCAGCCTGGAAACACCATATATTTT. Its coded protein is CASSEGSGQPGNTIYF. The V gene is TRBV25-1 and the J gene is TRBJ1-3, with no D gene named confidently. Per the germline V gene, MGHDK is the CDR1 and SYGVNS is the CDR2. V drops 2 bases and J drops 2 bases, leaving 13 bases in between. Including cysteine and phenylalanine, the CDR3 has 16 amino acids. The retained sequence is limited to the CDR3, 48 bases, with the frame set at the first base.